Listed below are T cell receptor beta chains from one sample, sequenced in a study of OX40 agonist ivuxolimab in advanced cancers. Profiling relied on immunoSEQ multiplex PCR, and the TCRdb table lists in-frame clones only, not all of them. Found here are fewer than 75,000 clones, approximately 86% of them singletons; the top ten hold approximately 2.5%. The specimen comprised CD4+ or CD8+ T cells sorted from blood, sampled in a trial of the OX40 agonist ivuxolimab. The receptors were sampled from an adult with an advanced solid tumor such as melanoma, head and neck, liver or kidney cancer. Both conserved end residues are part of each CDR3. D genes are given only for firm matches. Not every row has a clone size; where given, it reads once, few, many or a size class.

CASSYEGSTEAFF,TGTGCCAGCAGTTACGAGGGGAGCACTGAAGCTTTCTTT,TRBV6-6,TRBJ1-1,.,.
CASSEPGLLNEQFF,TGTGCCAGCAGTGAACCGGGACTTCTCAATGAGCAGTTCTTC,TRBV6-1,TRBJ2-1,.,.
CASGPGPHEQYF,TGTGCCAGCGGGCCGGGACCCCACGAGCAGTACTTC,TRBV28,TRBJ2-7,.,.
CASREPEYEQYF,TGTGCCAGCCGGGAGCCGGAATACGAGCAGTACTTC,TRBV2,TRBJ2-7,.,.
CASSLAGQGAGELFF,TGTGCCAGCAGCTTGGCCGGACAGGGGGCCGGGGAGCTGTTTTTT,TRBV5-4,TRBJ2-2,TRBD1,.
CAISADTEAFF,TGTGCCATCAGTGCCGATACTGAAGCTTTCTTT,TRBV10-3,TRBJ1-1,.,.
CASSELGGSDTQYF,TGTGCCAGCAGCGAACTTGGGGGCTCAGATACGCAGTATTTT,TRBV7-9,TRBJ2-3,.,.
CASRYSGRAGTQYF,TGTGCCAGCAGGTATAGCGGGAGGGCCGGTACGCAGTATTTT,TRBV6-6,TRBJ2-3,TRBD2,.
CAWSEQGEKLFF,TGTGCCTGGAGTGAACAGGGTGAAAAACTGTTTTTT,TRBV30,TRBJ1-4,.,.
CASSLYNTGELFF,TGTGCCAGCAGTTTGTATAACACCGGGGAGCTGTTTTTT,TRBV27,TRBJ2-2,.,.
CASSSPFSASTDTQYF,TGTGCCAGTAGTAGCCCCTTTAGCGCTAGCACAGATACGCAGTATTTT,TRBV19,TRBJ2-3,.,.
CASSVAPGLAGANEQYF,TGTGCCAGCAGCGTAGCCCCGGGACTAGCGGGAGCCAACGAGCAGTACTTC,TRBV9,TRBJ2-7,TRBD2,once
CASSFTSGTDTQYF,TGTGCCAGCAGCTTCACTAGCGGAACAGATACGCAGTATTTT,TRBV11-2,TRBJ2-3,TRBD2,.
CSVVPGAVNTEAFF,TGCAGCGTTGTGCCGGGGGCGGTGAACACTGAAGCTTTCTTT,TRBV29-1,TRBJ1-1,.,.
CAWSPGGTSNQPQHF,TGTGCCTGGAGTCCCGGGGGGACTAGCAATCAGCCCCAGCATTTT,TRBV30,TRBJ1-5,.,.
CASSPPSTDSGNTIYF,TGTGCCAGCTCACCACCTTCGACAGACTCTGGAAACACCATATATTTT,TRBV18,TRBJ1-3,.,.
CASSSRQAGFGMYFGELFF,TGTGCCAGCAGCTCTCGTCAGGCGGGATTCGGAATGTATTTTGGGGAGCTGTTTTTT,TRBV11-2,TRBJ2-2,.,.
CASRGGDRVYGYTF,TGTGCCAGCAGGGGAGGGGACAGGGTCTATGGCTACACCTTC,TRBV6-5,TRBJ1-2,TRBD1,.
CAWSRGQGTNEKLFF,TGTGCCTGGAGTCGGGGACAGGGTACTAATGAAAAACTGTTTTTT,TRBV30,TRBJ1-4,TRBD1,.
CASSVAGTGGGTQYF,TGTGCCAGCAGCGTAGCCGGGACAGGGGGAGGTACGCAGTATTTT,TRBV5-4,TRBJ2-3,TRBD1,.